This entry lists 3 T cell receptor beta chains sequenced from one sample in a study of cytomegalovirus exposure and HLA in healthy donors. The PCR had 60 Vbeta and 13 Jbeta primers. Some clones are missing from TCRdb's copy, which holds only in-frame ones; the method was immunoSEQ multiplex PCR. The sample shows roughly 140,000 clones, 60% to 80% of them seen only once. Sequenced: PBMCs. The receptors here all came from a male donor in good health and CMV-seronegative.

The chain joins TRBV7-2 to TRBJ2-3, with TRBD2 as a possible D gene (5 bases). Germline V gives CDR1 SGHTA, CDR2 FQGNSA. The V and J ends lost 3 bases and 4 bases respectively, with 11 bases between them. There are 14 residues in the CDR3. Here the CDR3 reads CASSFEGGADTQYF. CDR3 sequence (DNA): TGTGCCAGCAGCTTTGAGGGTGGCGCAGATACGCAGTATTTT.

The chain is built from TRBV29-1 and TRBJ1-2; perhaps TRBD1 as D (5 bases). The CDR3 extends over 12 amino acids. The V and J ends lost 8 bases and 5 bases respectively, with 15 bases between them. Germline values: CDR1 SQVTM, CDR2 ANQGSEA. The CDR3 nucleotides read TGCAGCTCTGGGGGGGACCTATATGGCTACACCTTC. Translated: CSSGGDLYGYTF.

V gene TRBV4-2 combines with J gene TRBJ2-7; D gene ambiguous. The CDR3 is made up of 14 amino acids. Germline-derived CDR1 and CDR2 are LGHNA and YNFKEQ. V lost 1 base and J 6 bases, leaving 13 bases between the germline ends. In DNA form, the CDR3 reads TGTGCCAGCAGCCAAGGGGCCGGCGAGCCCGAGCAGTACTTC. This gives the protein CASSQGAGEPEQYF.